The clone carrying this TCR beta chain was counted between two and nine times. The record originates from a study of human T cells and chemical hapten exposure. The trim removed 5 bases at V and 6 bases at J, leaving 9 bases unmatched. The V gene's germline CDR1 is SEHNR and CDR2 FQNEAQ (reference sequence). The CDR3 contains 14 residues. TCRdb passed the RACE reads through MiXCR, listing each CDR3 protein once. The sample has some 120,000 distinct CDR3 sequences, around 10% seen once. Time point indicated: patch test 1, 2 weeks after DPC sensitization. Treatment indicated: therapeutic diphenylcyclopropenone sensitization with weekly scalp DPC. Blood collection happened ahead of applying each patch test.

This clonotype originated in a woman aged 45 to 65 with alopecia areata. Some clones in this sample may be carry-over from other donors' samples. The sample in question was whole blood, obtained in connection with sensitization to the hapten diphenylcyclopropenone (DPC). The chain combines TRBV7-9 with TRBJ1-2; 7 nucleotides line up with TRBD1. The CDR3 loop is CASSQQGYLDGYTF. In DNA form, the CDR3 reads TGTGCCAGCAGCCAACAGGGGTATTTGGATGGCTACACCTTC. Drawing the rest from reference TRBV7-9 and TRBJ1-2, the complete variable domain is DTGVSQNPRHKITKRGQNVTFRCDPISEHNRLYWYRQTLGQGPEFLTYFQNEAQLEKSRLLSDRFSAERPKGSFSTLEIQRTEQGDSAMYLCASSQQGYLDGYTFGSGTRLTVV.